This note documents a single T cell receptor beta chain sequence. This specimen comes from a study of T cell changes during pregnancy in multiple sclerosis. Using immunoSEQ multiplex PCR, the repertoire was profiled, and TCRdb retains in-frame clones only, with some absent. The top ten hold less than 3% of the sample, which has 80,000 or so clones, about 91% seen once. There are 15 residues in the CDR3. Germline CDR1 and CDR2: SEHNR and FQNEAQ (reference sequence). V was trimmed by 1 base and J by 2 bases, leaving 12 bases between them. The sample here was peripheral blood, taken before pregnancy. The receptor was isolated from a female donor with multiple sclerosis, enrolled in a pregnancy study. This chain joins TRBV7-9 and TRBJ2-7; D is perhaps TRBD2 (6 bases). CDR3: CASSLDRGAAYEQYF. CDR3 nucleotide sequence: TGTGCCAGCAGCTTAGATCGCGGGGCGGCCTACGAGCAGTACTTC.